This TCR beta chain emerged from a study of cytomegalovirus exposure and HLA in healthy donors. As for the study in general: Among the 398 genotyped donors, more than 70% were placed in the Caucasian-associated ancestry cluster.

As regards this clone: Its cognate antigen is unknown.

Study-level findings and limits: Presence/absence analysis assumed near-uniform sequencing depth across donors. The study found most TCR sequences rare, yet found some public TCRs in many donors.

CDR3 length: 16 amino acids. Germline loops: CDR1 ENHRY, CDR2 SYGVKD. Trimming shortened V by 4 bases and J by 2 bases, and 17 bases separated the two germline ends. 60 Vbeta and 13 Jbeta primers were used in PCR. In the authors' workflow: In a later analysis, the count reached 80 million or so unique TCR beta chains, with roughly 12 million shared. Sequencing was performed with immunoSEQ multiplex PCR; in TCRdb, only in-frame clones are kept and a portion is missing. The V and J calls and the clone size are those of that table, but D and trimming were determined from the DNA. The top ten hold about 2.5% of the sample, which has 80,000 to 100,000 clones, roughly two thirds seen once.

The clonotype comes from a man between 45 and 60 years old in good health and CMV-seronegative. The chain links TRBV10-3 to TRBJ1-2; a possible D gene is TRBD1 (6 bases). Sequences were obtained from PBMCs. The CDR3 is CAISVALGGGNYGYTF. Written as DNA, the CDR3 is TGTGCCATCAGTGTGGCCCTGGGAGGGGGAAACTATGGCTACACCTTC.